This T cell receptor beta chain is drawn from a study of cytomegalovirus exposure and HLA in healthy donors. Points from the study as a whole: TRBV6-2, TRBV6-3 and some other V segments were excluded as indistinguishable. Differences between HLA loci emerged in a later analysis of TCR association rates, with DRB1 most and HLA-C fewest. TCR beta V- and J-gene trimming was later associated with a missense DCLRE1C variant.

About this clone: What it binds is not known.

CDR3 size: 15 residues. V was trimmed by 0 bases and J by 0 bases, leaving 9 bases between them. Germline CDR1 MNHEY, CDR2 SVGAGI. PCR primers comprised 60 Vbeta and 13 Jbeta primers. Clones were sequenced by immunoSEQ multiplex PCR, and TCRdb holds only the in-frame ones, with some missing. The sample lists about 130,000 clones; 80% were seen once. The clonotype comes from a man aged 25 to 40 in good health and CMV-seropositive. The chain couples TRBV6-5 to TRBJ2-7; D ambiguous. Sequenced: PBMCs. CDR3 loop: CASSYSYRSSYEQYF. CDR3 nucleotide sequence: TGTGCCAGCAGTTACTCGTACAGATCCTCCTACGAGCAGTACTTC.